At least ten counts were recorded for the clone carrying this TCR beta chain. The antigen is not known. The CDR3 end falls 3 residues outside the read, so it is completed with the germline J gene. CDR1 is SGHTA, CDR2 FQGNSA, per germline. The CDR3 sequence is 14 residues long. The data stem from a study of T cell clonality in common variable immunodeficiency. The data were produced by immunoSEQ multiplex PCR, yet TCRdb's version contains in-frame clones alone and is incomplete. Reported are 16,000 or so clones, none seen only once; the ten largest carry less than 15%. Study conclusions and caveats: Reportedly, TCR beta sequences from common variable immunodeficiency showed fewer deletions and N-nucleotide insertions.

The gene calls are TRBV7-2 and TRBJ1-2, with 9 bases matching TRBD1. Sequenced material: peripheral blood mononuclear cells. The TCR was taken from a human donor with common variable immunodeficiency. The CDR3 here is CASSPRWTGVGYTF. The sequenced part of the CDR3 DNA is TGTGCCAGCAGCCCCCGCTGGACAGGGGTGGGC.